This T cell receptor (beta chain) came from a study of T cell responses to AZD1222 COVID-19 vaccine. Method: immunoSEQ multiplex PCR; TCRdb's copy keeps in-frame clones and lacks some. Among about 97,000 clones listed, approximately 90% were seen once. CDR1 is MNHEY and CDR2 is SVGEGT in the germline V gene. J lost 6 bases, V lost 4 bases, and 12 bases had no gene match. The CDR3 loop spans 17 amino acids. The chain carries TRBV6-2 or TRBV6-3 and TRBJ2-1; 10 nucleotides agree with TRBD2. Sequencing was performed on peripheral blood, taken on day 0 of AZD1222 vaccination. The clonotype originates from an adult in good health. CDR3 in amino acids: CASSSSSGGASGNEQFF. CDR3 sequence (DNA): TGTGCCAGCAGTTCGTCCAGCGGGGGGGCCTCGGGCAATGAGCAGTTCTTC.